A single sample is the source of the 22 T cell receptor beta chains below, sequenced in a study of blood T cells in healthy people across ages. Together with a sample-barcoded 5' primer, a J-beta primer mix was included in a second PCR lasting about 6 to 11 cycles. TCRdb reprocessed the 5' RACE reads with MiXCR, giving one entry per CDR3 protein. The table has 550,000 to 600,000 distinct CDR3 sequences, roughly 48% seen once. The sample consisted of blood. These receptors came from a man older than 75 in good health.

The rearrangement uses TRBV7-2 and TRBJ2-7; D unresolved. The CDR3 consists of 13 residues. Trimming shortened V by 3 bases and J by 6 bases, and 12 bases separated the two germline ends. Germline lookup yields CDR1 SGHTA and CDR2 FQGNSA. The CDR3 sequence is CASSFTQTSEQYF. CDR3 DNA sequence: TGTGCCAGCAGCTTTACTCAAACCTCCGAGCAGTACTTC.

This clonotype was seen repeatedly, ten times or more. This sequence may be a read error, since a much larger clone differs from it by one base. CDR3 nucleotides: TGTGCCAGCAGTTTCGTACGGCAGAACTATGGCTACACCTTC. It is translated as CASSFVRQNYGYTF. The chain combines TRBV6-5 with TRBJ1-2; D unresolved. CDR3 length: 14 residues. CDR1 MNHEY and CDR2 SVGAGI come from the germline V gene. V lost 4 bases, J lost 2 bases, and 11 bases lay in between.

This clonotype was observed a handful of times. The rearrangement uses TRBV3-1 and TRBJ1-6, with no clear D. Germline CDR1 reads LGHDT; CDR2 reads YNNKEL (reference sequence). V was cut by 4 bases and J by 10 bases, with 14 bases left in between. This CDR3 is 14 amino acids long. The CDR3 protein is CASSPPGGYSPLHF. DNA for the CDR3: TGTGCCAGCAGCCCCCCGGGAGGGTACTCACCCCTCCACTTT. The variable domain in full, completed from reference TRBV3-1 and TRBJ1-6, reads DTAVSQTPKYLVTQMGNDKSIKCEQNLGHDTMYWYKQDSKKFLKIMFSYNNKELIINETVPNRFSPKSPDKAHLNLHINSLELGDSAVYFCASSPPGGYSPLHFGNGTRLTVT.

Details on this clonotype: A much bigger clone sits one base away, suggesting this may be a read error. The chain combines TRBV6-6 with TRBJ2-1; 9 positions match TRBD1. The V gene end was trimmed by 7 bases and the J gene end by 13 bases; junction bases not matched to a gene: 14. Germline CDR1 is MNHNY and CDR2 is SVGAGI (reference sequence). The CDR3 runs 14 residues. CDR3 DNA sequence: TGTGCCAGCACTCCGGGACAGGGCGGAGAGACCCAGTTCTTC. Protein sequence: CASTPGQGGETQFF.

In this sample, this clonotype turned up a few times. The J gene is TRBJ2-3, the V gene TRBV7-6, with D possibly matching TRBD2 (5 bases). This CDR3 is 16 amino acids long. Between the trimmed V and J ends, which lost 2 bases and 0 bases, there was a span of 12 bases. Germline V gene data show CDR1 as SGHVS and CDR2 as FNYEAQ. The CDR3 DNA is TGTGCCAGCAGCTTACGTATACAGCGGAGCACAGATACGCAGTATTTT. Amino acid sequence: CASSLRIQRSTDTQYF.

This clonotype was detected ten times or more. The CDR3 loop reads CASSRGPGQPQHF. DNA of the CDR3: TGTGCCAGCAGTCGGGGTCCGGGTCAGCCCCAGCATTTT. The rearrangement joins TRBV6-5 to TRBJ1-5; D is uncertain. Trimming took 5 bases from V and 6 from J, leaving 11 bases between them. The V gene's germline CDR1 is MNHEY and CDR2 SVGAGI. The CDR3 spans 13 residues.

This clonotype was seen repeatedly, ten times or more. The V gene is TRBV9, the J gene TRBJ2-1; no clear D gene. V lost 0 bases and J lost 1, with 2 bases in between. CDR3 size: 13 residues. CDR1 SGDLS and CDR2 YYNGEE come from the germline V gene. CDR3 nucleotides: TGTGCCAGCAGCGTAGGGTCCTACAATGAGCAGTTCTTC. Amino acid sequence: CASSVGSYNEQFF.

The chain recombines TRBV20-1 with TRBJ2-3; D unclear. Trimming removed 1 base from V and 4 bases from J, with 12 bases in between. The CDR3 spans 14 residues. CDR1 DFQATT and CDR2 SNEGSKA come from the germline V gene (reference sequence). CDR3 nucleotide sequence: TGCAGTGCTAGAGGGAATAGTCCCCCAGATACGCAGTATTTT. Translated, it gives CSARGNSPPDTQYF.

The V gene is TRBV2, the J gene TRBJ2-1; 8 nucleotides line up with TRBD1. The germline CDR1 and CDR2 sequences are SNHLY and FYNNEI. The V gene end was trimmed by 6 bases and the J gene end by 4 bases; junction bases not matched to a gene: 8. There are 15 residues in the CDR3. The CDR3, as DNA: TGTGCCAGCAGCATCGACAGGGGAGGATACAATGAGCAGTTCTTC. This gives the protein CASSIDRGGYNEQFF.

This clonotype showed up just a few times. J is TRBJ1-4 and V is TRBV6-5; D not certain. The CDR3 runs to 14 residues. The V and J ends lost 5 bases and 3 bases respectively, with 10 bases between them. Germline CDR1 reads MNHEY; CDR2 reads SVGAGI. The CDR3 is CASSALGSNEKLFF. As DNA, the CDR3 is TGTGCCAGCAGTGCCTTGGGGTCTAATGAAAAACTGTTTTTT.

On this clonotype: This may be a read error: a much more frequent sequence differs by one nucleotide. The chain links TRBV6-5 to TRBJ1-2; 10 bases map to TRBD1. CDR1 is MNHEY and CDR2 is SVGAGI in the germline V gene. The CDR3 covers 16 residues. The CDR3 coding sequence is TGTGCCAGCAGTTTTGACCGGGACAGGGGAATCTATGGCTGCACCTTC. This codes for CASSFDRDRGIYGCTF.

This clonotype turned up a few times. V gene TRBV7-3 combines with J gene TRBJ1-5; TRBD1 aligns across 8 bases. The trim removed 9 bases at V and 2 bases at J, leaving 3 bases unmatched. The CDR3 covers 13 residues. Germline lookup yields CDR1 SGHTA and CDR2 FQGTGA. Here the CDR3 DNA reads TGTGCCAGAGGACAGGGCGGCAATCAGCCCCAGCATTTT. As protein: CARGQGGNQPQHF.

CDR3 nucleotide sequence: TGCGCCAGCAGCGCGGATCCGGGGACTAGGGCTAACAATGAGCAGTTCTTC. This codes for CASSADPGTRANNEQFF. The chain combines TRBV5-1 with TRBJ2-1; 8 bases map to TRBD2. The V and J ends lost 4 bases and 5 bases, in that order; junction bases with no gene match: 14. The CDR3 contains 17 residues. CDR1 SGHRS and CDR2 YFSETQ come from the germline V gene. Full variable domain (rest looked up from reference TRBV5-1 and TRBJ2-1): KAGVTQTPRYLIKTRGQQVTLSCSPISGHRSVSWYQQTPGQGLQFLFEYFSETQRNKGNFPGRFSGRQFSNSRSEMNVSTLELGDSALYLCASSADPGTRANNEQFFGPGTRLTVL.

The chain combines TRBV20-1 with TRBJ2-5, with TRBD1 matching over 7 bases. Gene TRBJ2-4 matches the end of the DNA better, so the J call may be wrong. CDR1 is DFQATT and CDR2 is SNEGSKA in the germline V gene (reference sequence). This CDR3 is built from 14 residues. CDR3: CSARDQQGTNIQYF. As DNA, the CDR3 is TGCAGTGCTAGAGACCAACAGGGGACAAACATTCAGTACTTC.

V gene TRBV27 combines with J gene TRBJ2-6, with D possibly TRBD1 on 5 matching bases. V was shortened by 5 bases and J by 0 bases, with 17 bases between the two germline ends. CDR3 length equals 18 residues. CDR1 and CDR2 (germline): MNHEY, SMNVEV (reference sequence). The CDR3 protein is CASSPQTVSLSGANVLTF. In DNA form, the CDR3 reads TGTGCCAGCAGTCCTCAGACAGTTTCCCTCTCTGGGGCCAACGTCCTGACTTTC.

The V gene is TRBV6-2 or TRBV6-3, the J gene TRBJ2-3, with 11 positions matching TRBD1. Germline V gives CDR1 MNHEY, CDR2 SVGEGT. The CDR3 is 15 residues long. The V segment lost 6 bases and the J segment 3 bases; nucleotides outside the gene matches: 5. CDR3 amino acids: CASRRDRGITDTQYF. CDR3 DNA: TGTGCCAGCAGGAGGGACAGGGGGATAACAGATACGCAGTATTTT.

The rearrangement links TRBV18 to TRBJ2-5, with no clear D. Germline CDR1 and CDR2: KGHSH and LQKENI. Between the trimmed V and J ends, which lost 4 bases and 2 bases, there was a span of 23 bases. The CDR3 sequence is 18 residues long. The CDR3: CASSLMLSDRWKQETQYF. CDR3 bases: TGTGCCAGCTCACTAATGCTATCCGATCGGTGGAAGCAAGAGACCCAGTACTTC. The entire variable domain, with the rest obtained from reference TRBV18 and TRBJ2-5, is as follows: NAGVMQNPRHLVRRRGQEARLRCSPMKGHSHVYWYRQLPEEGLKFMVYLQKENIIDESGMPKERFSAEFPKEGPSILRIQQVVRGDSAAYFCASSLMLSDRWKQETQYFGPGTRLLVL.

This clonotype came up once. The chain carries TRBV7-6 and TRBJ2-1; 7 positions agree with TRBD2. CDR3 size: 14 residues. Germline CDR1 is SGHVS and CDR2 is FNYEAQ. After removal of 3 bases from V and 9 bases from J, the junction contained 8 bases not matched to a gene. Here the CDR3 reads CASSLGAGSSEQFF. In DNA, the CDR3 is TGTGCCAGCAGCTTGGGAGCGGGAAGTAGTGAGCAGTTCTTC. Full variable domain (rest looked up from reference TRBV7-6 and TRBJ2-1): GAGVSQSPRYKVTKRGQDVALRCDPISGHVSLYWYRQALGQGPEFLTYFNYEAQQDKSGLPNDRFSAERPEGSISTLTIQRTEQRDSAMYRCASSLGAGSSEQFFGPGTRLTVL.

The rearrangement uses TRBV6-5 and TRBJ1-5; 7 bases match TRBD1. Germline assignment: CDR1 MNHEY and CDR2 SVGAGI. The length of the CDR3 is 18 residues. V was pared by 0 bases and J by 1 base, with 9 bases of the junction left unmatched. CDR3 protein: CASSYSGGGGSSNQPQHF. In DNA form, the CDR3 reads TGTGCCAGCAGTTACTCAGGGGGCGGGGGTTCGAGCAATCAGCCCCAGCATTTT.

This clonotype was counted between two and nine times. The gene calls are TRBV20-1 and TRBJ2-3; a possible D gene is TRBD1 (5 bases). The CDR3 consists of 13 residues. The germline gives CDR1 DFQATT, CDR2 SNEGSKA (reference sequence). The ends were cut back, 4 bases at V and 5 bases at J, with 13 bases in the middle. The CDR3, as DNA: TGCAGTGCTACGGCCCAGGGTCGAGATACGCAGTATTTT. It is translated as CSATAQGRDTQYF.

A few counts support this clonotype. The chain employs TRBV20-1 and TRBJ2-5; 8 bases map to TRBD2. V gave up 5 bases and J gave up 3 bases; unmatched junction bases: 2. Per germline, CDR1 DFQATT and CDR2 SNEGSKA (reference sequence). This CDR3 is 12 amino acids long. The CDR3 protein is CSASAGEETQYF. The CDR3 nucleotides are TGCAGTGCTTCAGCGGGAGAAGAGACCCAGTACTTC.

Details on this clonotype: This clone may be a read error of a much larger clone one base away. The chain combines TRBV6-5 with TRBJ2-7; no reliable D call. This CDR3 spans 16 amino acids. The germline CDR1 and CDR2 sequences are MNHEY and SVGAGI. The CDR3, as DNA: TGTGCCAGCAGTTACTCGGCTCTAGTTGGGGTATACGAGCGGTACTTC. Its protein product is CASSYSALVGVYERYF.